This T cell receptor beta chain came from a study of OX40 agonist ivuxolimab in advanced cancers. Study-wide context: All patients had ivuxolimab intravenously every 2 weeks at 0.01 to 10 mg/kg. In three patients, partial responses were observed, one with hepatocellular carcinoma and two with cutaneous melanoma. Study outcomes and limitations: Clonal expansion was seen in CD4+ and CD8+ blood T cells by week 6 at 0.1 to 3.0 mg/kg. CD8+ T cells showed, on average, more clonal expansion than CD4+ cells.

Sequencing used immunoSEQ multiplex PCR; TCRdb keeps in-frame clones, though not all of them. This sample has tens of thousands of clones, with 81% found just once. The CDR3 spans 14 residues. Germline V gene lookup returns CDR1 MNHEY and CDR2 SVGAGI. With V trimmed by 5 bases and J by 6 bases, 4 bases remained unmatched. This clone occurred a few times. Its antigen remains unidentified. The specimen was CD4+ or CD8+ T cells sorted from blood, collected in a trial of the OX40 agonist ivuxolimab. The sequence was collected from an adult with an advanced solid tumor such as melanoma, head and neck, liver or kidney cancer. This sequence joins TRBV6-5 and TRBJ2-2; 9 positions agree with TRBD1. The CDR3 region is CASSQGQGSGELFF. The CDR3 bases are TGTGCCAGCAGTCAGGGACAGGGCTCCGGGGAGCTGTTTTTT.